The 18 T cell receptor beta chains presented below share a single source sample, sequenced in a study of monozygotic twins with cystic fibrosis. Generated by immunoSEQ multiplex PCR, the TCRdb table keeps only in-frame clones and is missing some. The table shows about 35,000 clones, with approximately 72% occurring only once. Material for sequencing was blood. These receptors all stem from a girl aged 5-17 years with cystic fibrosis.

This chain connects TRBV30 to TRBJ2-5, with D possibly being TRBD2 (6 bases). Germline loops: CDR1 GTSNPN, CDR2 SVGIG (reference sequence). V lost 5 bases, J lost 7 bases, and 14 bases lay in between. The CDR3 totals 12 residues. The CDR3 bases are TGTGCCTGGGGGAGGAGGTTCGGGACCCAGTACTTC. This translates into CAWGRRFGTQYF. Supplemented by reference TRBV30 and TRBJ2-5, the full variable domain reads SQTIHQWPATLVQPVGSPLSLECTVEGTSNPNLYWYRQAAGRGLQLLFYSVGIGQISSEVPQNLSASRPQDRQFILSSKKLLLSDSGFYLCAWGRRFGTQYFGPGTRLLVL.

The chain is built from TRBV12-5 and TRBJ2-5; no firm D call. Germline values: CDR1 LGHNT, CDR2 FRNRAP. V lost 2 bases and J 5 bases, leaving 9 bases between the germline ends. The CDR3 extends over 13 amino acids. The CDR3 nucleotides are TGTGCTAGTGGTTTGAGCTTAGGGGAGACCCAGTACTTC. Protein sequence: CASGLSLGETQYF.

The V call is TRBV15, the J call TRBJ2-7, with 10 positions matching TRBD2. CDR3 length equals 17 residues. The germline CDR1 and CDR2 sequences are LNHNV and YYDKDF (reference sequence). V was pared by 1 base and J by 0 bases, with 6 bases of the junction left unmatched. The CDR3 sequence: CATSRGPAGGPSYEQYV. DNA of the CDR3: TGTGCCACCAGCAGAGGACCAGCGGGAGGGCCCTCCTACGAGCAGTACGTC.

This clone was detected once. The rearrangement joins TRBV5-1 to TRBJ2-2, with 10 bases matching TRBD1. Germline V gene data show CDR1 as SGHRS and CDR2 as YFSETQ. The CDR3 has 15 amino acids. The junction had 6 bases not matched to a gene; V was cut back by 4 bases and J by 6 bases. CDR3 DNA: TGCGCCAGCAGCGCGGGGACAGGGGTTTCCGGGGAGCTGTTTTTT. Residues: CASSAGTGVSGELFF.

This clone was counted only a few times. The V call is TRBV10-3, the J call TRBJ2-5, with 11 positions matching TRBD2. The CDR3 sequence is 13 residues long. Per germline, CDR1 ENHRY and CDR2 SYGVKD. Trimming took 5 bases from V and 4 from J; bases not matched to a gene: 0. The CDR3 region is CAISLAGGETQYF. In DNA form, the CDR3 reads TGTGCCATCAGTCTAGCGGGAGGAGAGACCCAGTACTTC.

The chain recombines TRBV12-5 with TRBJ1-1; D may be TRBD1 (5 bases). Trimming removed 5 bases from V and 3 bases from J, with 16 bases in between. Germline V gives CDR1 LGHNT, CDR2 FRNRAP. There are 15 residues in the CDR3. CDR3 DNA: TGTGCTAGTGGTCGGGGGGACGGATACGACACTGAAGCTTTCTTT. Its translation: CASGRGDGYDTEAFF. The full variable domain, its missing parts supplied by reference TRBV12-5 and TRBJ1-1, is DARVTQTPRHKVTEMGQEVTMRCQPILGHNTVFWYRQTMMQGLELLAYFRNRAPLDDSGMPKDRFSAEMPDATLATLKIQPSEPRDSAVYFCASGRGDGYDTEAFFGQGTRLTVV.

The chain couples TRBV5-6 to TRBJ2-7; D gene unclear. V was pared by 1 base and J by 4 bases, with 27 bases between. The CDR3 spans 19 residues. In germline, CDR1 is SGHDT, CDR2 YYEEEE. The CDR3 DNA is TGTGCCAGCAGCTTGAGCCGGGTCATCACCAATTTGTTTAGGTACGAGCAGTACGTC. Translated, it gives CASSLSRVITNLFRYEQYV.

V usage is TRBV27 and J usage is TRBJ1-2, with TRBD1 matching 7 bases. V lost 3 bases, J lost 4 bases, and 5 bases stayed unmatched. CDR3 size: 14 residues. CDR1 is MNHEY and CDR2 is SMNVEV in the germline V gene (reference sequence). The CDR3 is CASSFRGAAYGYTF. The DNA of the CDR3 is TGTGCCAGCAGTTTCAGGGGGGCGGCCTATGGCTACACCTTC.

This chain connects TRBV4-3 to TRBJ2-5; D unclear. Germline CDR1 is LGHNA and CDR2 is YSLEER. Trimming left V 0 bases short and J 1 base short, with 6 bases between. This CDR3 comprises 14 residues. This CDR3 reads CASSQEALQETQYF. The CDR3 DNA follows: TGCGCCAGCAGCCAAGAAGCGCTCCAAGAGACCCAGTACTTC.

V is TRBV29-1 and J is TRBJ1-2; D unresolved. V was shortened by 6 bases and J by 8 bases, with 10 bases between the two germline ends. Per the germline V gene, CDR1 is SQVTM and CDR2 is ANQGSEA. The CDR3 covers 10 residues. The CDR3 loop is CSVAVGGYTF. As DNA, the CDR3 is TGCAGCGTGGCGGTTGGGGGCTACACCTTC.

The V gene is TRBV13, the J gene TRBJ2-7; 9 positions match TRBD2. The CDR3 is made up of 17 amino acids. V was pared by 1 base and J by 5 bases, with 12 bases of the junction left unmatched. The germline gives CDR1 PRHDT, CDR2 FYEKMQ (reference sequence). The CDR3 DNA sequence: TGTGCCAGCAGCTTAGCTTCTTTAAGCGGGGGGAGTGACGAGCAGTACGTC. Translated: CASSLASLSGGSDEQYV.

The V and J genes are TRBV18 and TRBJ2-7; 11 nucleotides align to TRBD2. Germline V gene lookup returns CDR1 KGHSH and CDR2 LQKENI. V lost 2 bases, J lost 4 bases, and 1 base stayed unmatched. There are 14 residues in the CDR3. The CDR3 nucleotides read TGTGCCAGCTCACCAGGACTAGCGGGTTACGAGCAGTACTTC. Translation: CASSPGLAGYEQYF.

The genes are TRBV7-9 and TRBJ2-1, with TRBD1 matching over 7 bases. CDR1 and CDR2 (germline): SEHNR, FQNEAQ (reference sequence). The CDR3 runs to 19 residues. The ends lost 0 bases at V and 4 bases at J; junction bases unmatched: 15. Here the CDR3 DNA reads TGTGCCAGCAGCTTAGCGTTTTCCCCCCGAGACAGGGTTTACAATGAGCAGTTCTTC. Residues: CASSLAFSPRDRVYNEQFF.

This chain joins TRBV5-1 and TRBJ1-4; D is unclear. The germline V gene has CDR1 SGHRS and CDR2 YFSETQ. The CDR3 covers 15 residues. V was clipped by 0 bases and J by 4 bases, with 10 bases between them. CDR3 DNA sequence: TGCGCCAGCAGCTTGGGTAGAGGGAGTAATGAAAAACTGTTTTTT. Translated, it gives CASSLGRGSNEKLFF.

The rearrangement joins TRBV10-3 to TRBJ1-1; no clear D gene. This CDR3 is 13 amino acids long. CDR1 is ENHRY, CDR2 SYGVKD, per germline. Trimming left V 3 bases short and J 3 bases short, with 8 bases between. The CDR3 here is CAISDPMYTEAFF. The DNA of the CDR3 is TGTGCCATCAGTGATCCCATGTACACTGAAGCTTTCTTT.

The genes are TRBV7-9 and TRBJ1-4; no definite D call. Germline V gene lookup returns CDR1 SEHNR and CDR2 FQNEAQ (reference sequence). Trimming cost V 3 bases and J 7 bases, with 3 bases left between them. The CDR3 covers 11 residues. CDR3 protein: CASSFGEKLFF. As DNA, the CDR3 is TGTGCCAGCAGCTTTGGTGAAAAACTGTTTTTT.

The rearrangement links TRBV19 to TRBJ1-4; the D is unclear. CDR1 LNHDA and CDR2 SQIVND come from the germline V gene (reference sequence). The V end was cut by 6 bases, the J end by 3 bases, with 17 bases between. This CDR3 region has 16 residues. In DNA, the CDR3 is TGTGCCAGTAGATCCGGCGATTTGAGCTCTAATGAAAAACTGTTTTTT. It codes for CASRSGDLSSNEKLFF.

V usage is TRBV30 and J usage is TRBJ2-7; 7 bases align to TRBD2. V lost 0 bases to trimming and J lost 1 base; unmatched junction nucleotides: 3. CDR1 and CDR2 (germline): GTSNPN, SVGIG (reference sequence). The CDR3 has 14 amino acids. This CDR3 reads CAWSVGGSSYEQYF. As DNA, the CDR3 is TGTGCCTGGAGTGTGGGCGGGAGTTCCTACGAGCAGTACTTC. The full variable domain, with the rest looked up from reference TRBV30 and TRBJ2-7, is SQTIHQWPATLVQPVGSPLSLECTVEGTSNPNLYWYRQAAGRGLQLLFYSVGIGQISSEVPQNLSASRPQDRQFILSSKKLLLSDSGFYLCAWSVGGSSYEQYFGPGTRLTVT.